This TCR beta chain emerged from a study of T cells in pancreatic ductal adenocarcinoma. Surgery without prior neoadjuvant therapy was the treatment of the selected pancreatic ductal adenocarcinoma patients. Study outcomes and limitations: Tumor and blood clonality did not differ significantly, about 0.1 versus 0.07.

The protocol was immunoSEQ multiplex PCR, while the TCRdb copy is restricted to in-frame clones and leaves out a portion. The table has 4,500 to 6,000 clones, 65% to 85% seen once. Losses at the gene ends were 3 bases for V and 3 bases for J; bases not matched to a gene: 15. Germline V gene sequence: CDR1 SGHDN, CDR2 FVKESK. The CDR3 covers 18 residues. This clone has only one observation. Its specificity is not known. The material sequenced was pancreatic tumor tissue. The V gene is TRBV14, the J gene TRBJ2-7, with TRBD2 matching 9 bases. This TCR came from a human donor with pancreatic ductal adenocarcinoma. The donor label of this sample is uncertain. Here the CDR3 reads CASSQGIGLGSGSYEQYF. The CDR3 DNA is TGTGCCAGCAGCCAGGGGATCGGGTTGGGTAGCGGGAGCTACGAGCAGTACTTC.